This TCR beta chain appears in the sequencing data of a study of OX40 agonist ivuxolimab in advanced cancers. Whole-study context: Dose-escalation patients were diagnosed with hepatocellular carcinoma, melanoma, renal cell cancer or head and neck cancer.

Clones were read by immunoSEQ multiplex PCR, and TCRdb kept only the in-frame ones, dropping some. The data hold 65,000 to 70,000 clones, with roughly 80% observed a single time. Study-wide results and caveats: Compared with CD4+, CD8+ T cells on average had more expanded clones.

This clone was found once. Its antigen is unidentified. The clonotype comes from an adult with an advanced solid tumor such as melanoma, head and neck, liver or kidney cancer. The sequences come from CD4+ or CD8+ T cells sorted from blood, collected in a trial of the OX40 agonist ivuxolimab.

CDR3 amino acids: CATLRDRGFNEQFF. The CDR3 nucleotides read TGTGCCACCCTCCGGGACAGGGGGTTCAATGAGCAGTTCTTC. The chain combines TRBV28 with TRBJ2-1; the match to TRBD1 covers 11 bases. J gave up 6 bases and V 10 bases, and 8 bases lay outside the gene matches. This CDR3 comprises 14 residues. Germline V gene data show CDR1 as MDHEN and CDR2 as SYDVKM.